The 22 T cell receptor beta chains presented below share a single source sample, sequenced in a study of blood T cell repertoires in COVID-19. Method: immunoSEQ multiplex PCR; TCRdb's copy keeps in-frame clones and lacks some. The table has about 64,000 clones, 88% seen once. The specimen sequenced was peripheral blood. Receptors originate from a woman aged 60-75 years with COVID-19, enrolled during active disease.

The chain uses TRBV19 and TRBJ1-5, with D maybe TRBD1 (5 bases). CDR1 is LNHDA and CDR2 is SQIVND in the germline V gene (reference sequence). The CDR3 has 15 residues. Trimming removed 9 bases from V and 5 bases from J, with 20 bases in between. For the CDR3, the DNA is TGTGCCAGCCATAGAGGGAGGGGCCCTGATCAGCCCCAGCATTTT. Amino acids: CASHRGRGPDQPQHF.

The count of this clone is one. The chain has TRBV7-9 and TRBJ1-2, with a possible D match to TRBD1 (5 bases). Germline V gene lookup returns CDR1 SEHNR and CDR2 FQNEAQ (reference sequence). The CDR3 consists of 13 residues. V lost 2 bases to trimming and J lost 9 bases, with 13 bases between them. The DNA of the CDR3 is TGTGCCAGCAGCTTACCACAGGTCGGAAGCTACACCTTC. Translating gives CASSLPQVGSYTF. Looking up the rest from reference TRBV7-9 and TRBJ1-2 gives the full variable domain: DTGVSQNPRHKITKRGQNVTFRCDPISEHNRLYWYRQTLGQGPEFLTYFQNEAQLEKSRLLSDRFSAERPKGSFSTLEIQRTEQGDSAMYLCASSLPQVGSYTFGSGTRLTVV.

The V and J genes are TRBV4-2 and TRBJ2-7, with 9 bases fitting TRBD1. The germline V gene encodes CDR1 LGHNA and CDR2 YNFKEQ. The CDR3 runs 18 residues. Unmatched junction bases numbered 12, after V lost 0 bases and J lost 3 bases. The CDR3 loop is CASSQEVQTGTGFYEQYF. The CDR3 DNA reads TGTGCCAGCAGCCAAGAAGTCCAAACCGGGACAGGGTTCTACGAGCAGTACTTC.

This rearrangement joins TRBV10-3 to TRBJ1-1; 7 nucleotides match TRBD1. V gave up 0 bases and J gave up 0 bases; unmatched junction bases: 4. Germline lookup yields CDR1 ENHRY and CDR2 SYGVKD. The CDR3 length is 16 residues. CDR3 region: CAISESEDRMNTEAFF. DNA for the CDR3: TGTGCCATCAGTGAGTCCGAGGACAGGATGAACACTGAAGCTTTCTTT.

The V call is TRBV4-1, the J call TRBJ1-2, with 10 positions matching TRBD1. CDR3 length: 15 residues. Per the germline V gene, CDR1 is MGHRA and CDR2 is YSYEKL. V lost 2 bases to trimming and J lost 6 bases; unmatched junction nucleotides: 6. Written as DNA, the CDR3 is TGCGCCAGCAGCCAATACAACGACAGGGGGCATGGCTACACCTTC. Protein: CASSQYNDRGHGYTF.

V and J are TRBV4-3 and TRBJ1-1, with 7 bases aligning to TRBD1. The CDR3 is 14 residues long. CDR1 is LGHNA, CDR2 YSLEER, per germline. Trimming cost V 4 bases and J 5 bases; bases outside gene matches: 7. The CDR3, as DNA: TGCGCCAGCAGCCCTCATACGACAGGGACTGAAGCTTTCTTT. The encoded protein is CASSPHTTGTEAFF.

J is TRBJ2-7 and V is TRBV7-2; the match to TRBD2 covers 8 bases. The CDR3 runs to 15 residues. Looked up from germline, CDR1 is SGHTA and CDR2 is FQGNSA. Trimming cost V 1 base and J 5 bases; bases outside gene matches: 7. CDR3: CASSLVSGNANEQYF. DNA for the CDR3: TGTGCCAGCAGCTTAGTTAGCGGGAATGCTAACGAGCAGTACTTC.

The rearrangement joins TRBV4-3 to TRBJ2-2, with a tentative D call TRBD1 (6 bases). Germline-derived CDR1 and CDR2 are LGHNA and YSLEER. V shed 0 bases and J shed 5 bases, with 13 bases lying between them. The CDR3 extends over 16 amino acids. DNA for the CDR3: TGCGCCAGCAGCCAAGATCGGCAGGGGCTGACCGGGGAGCTGTTTTTT. Translation: CASSQDRQGLTGELFF.

This clone was seen only once. V usage is TRBV28 and J usage is TRBJ2-7; 7 bases fit TRBD2. The V and J ends lost 6 bases and 2 bases, in that order; junction bases with no gene match: 4. The CDR3 loop spans 13 amino acids. CDR1 and CDR2 from the germline V gene are MDHEN and SYDVKM. CDR3: CASSRTSPYEQYF. CDR3 nucleotides: TGTGCCAGCAGCCGGACTAGTCCCTACGAGCAGTACTTC.

CDR3 sequence: CASSKTDSNQPQHF. CDR3 bases: TGTGCCAGCAGTAAGACAGATAGCAATCAGCCCCAGCATTTT. The chain combines TRBV6-5 with TRBJ1-5; D is perhaps TRBD1 (5 bases). This CDR3 region has 14 residues. V was trimmed by 5 bases and J by 0 bases, leaving 8 bases between them. Germline V CDR1 and CDR2: MNHEY, SVGAGI.

V and J are TRBV7-9 and TRBJ1-1; tentatively, D is TRBD1 (5 bases). With 0 bases removed from V and 7 bases from J, the gap between germline ends came to 12 bases. Germline assignment: CDR1 SEHNR and CDR2 FQNEAQ (reference sequence). The CDR3 runs to 14 residues. CDR3 DNA: TGTGCCAGCAGCTTAGCGCAGGGTGCCGATGAAGCTTTCTTT. Translating it yields CASSLAQGADEAFF.

This clone came up once. The rearrangement links TRBV5-4 to TRBJ2-2; D ambiguous. V was trimmed by 3 bases and J by 6 bases, leaving 21 bases between them. Germline V gene data show CDR1 as SGHNT and CDR2 as YYREEE (reference sequence). The CDR3 sequence is 17 residues long. CDR3 nucleotide sequence: TGTGCCAGCAGCTCTAAAAAGGCCGGCGGCGAGGCCGGGGAGCTGTTTTTT. Translating it yields CASSSKKAGGEAGELFF.

This chain connects TRBV2 to TRBJ1-6; D might be TRBD1 (6 bases). CDR3 length: 15 residues. CDR1 SNHLY and CDR2 FYNNEI come from the germline V gene. Deletions cut 5 bases from V and 7 bases from J, with 15 bases between. The CDR3 nucleotides are TGTGCCAGCAGTCCCCAGCAGGGGCGGAATTCACCCCTCCACTTT. Translating it yields CASSPQQGRNSPLHF.

The V and J genes are TRBV6-5 and TRBJ2-7; a possible D gene is TRBD2 (6 bases). Germline V gene lookup returns CDR1 MNHEY and CDR2 SVGAGI. The CDR3 spans 15 residues. Trimming removed 0 bases from V and 2 bases from J, with 11 bases in between. The CDR3 loop is CASSYSMAGTYEQYF. CDR3 DNA: TGTGCCAGCAGTTACTCGATGGCGGGAACCTACGAGCAGTACTTC.

The table lists this clone with a count of one. The chain combines TRBV4-1 with TRBJ1-2, with 9 bases aligning to TRBD1. Germline CDR1 is MGHRA and CDR2 is YSYEKL. V was clipped by 5 bases and J by 3 bases; unmatched bases: 7. This CDR3 has 15 residues. CDR3 sequence reads: CASSFWTGADYGYTF. As DNA, the CDR3 is TGCGCCAGCAGCTTCTGGACAGGGGCTGACTATGGCTACACCTTC.

This chain connects TRBV5-1 to TRBJ2-3, with TRBD1 matching 7 bases. The CDR3 contains 15 residues. Looked up from germline, CDR1 is SGHRS and CDR2 is YFSETQ. Trimming removed 3 bases from V and 2 bases from J; junction bases left unmatched: 6. The CDR3 is CASSYGQDYTDTQYF. The CDR3 nucleotides read TGCGCCAGCAGCTACGGACAGGATTACACAGATACGCAGTATTTT.

The CDR3 loop reads CASSLGQGVSYEQYF. CDR3 bases: TGCGCCAGCAGCCTGGGACAGGGGGTTTCCTACGAGCAGTACTTC. V is TRBV4-1 and J is TRBJ2-7, with 11 bases that match TRBD1. In germline, CDR1 is MGHRA, CDR2 YSYEKL. This CDR3 region has 15 residues. V lost 4 bases to trimming and J lost 1 base; unmatched junction nucleotides: 3.

This clone has a single count. The genes are TRBV3-1 (or the pseudogene TRBV3-2) and TRBJ1-4; the D is unclear. The V gene lost 0 bases and the J gene lost 13 bases, with 6 bases spanning the gap. This CDR3 has 11 amino acids. CDR1 is LGHDT and CDR2 is YNNKEL in the germline V gene (reference sequence). DNA for the CDR3: TGTGCCAGCAGCCAAGATGAGGGACTGTTTTTT. Translating gives CASSQDEGLFF.

This chain connects TRBV28 to TRBJ1-2; TRBD1 might be the D (5 bases). Trimming removed 6 bases from V and 8 bases from J, with 16 bases in between. The germline V gene encodes CDR1 MDHEN and CDR2 SYDVKM. The CDR3 length is 13 residues. Here the CDR3 DNA reads TGTGCCAGCAGCGACAGTATCTTGGGAGGCTACACCTTC. Encoded protein: CASSDSILGGYTF.

This clone was seen only once. The chain uses TRBV19 and TRBJ2-6; 10 bases match TRBD1. The germline gives CDR1 LNHDA, CDR2 SQIVND (reference sequence). V shed 6 bases and J 4 bases; nucleotides not matched to a gene: 6. This CDR3 is built from 16 residues. CDR3 sequence reads: CASSRQGAGGANVLTF. The CDR3 coding sequence is TGTGCCAGTAGCAGACAGGGGGCGGGCGGGGCCAACGTCCTGACTTTC.

The rearrangement links TRBV10-3 to TRBJ1-2; D gene ambiguous. Germline CDR1 reads ENHRY; CDR2 reads SYGVKD. This CDR3 has 13 residues. V dropped 7 bases and J dropped 5 bases, with 14 bases sitting between them. Written as DNA, the CDR3 is TGTGCCATCACCTCGGGCGAGGGATATGGCTACACCTTC. It encodes CAITSGEGYGYTF.

This clone was seen a few times. The V gene is TRBV6-5, the J gene TRBJ2-1, with 9 bases identical to TRBD2. CDR3 size: 15 residues. Germline V gives CDR1 MNHEY, CDR2 SVGAGI. Germline trimming cut 6 bases from V and 3 bases from J; bases unmatched to any gene: 6. CDR3 amino acids: CASRPETSGYNEQFF. CDR3 coding DNA: TGTGCCAGCAGGCCAGAGACTAGCGGCTACAATGAGCAGTTCTTC.